The following is a T cell receptor (beta chain) sequence with its context. Sequencing used immunoSEQ multiplex PCR; TCRdb keeps in-frame clones, though not all of them. Of some 10,000 clones listed, approximately 78% are singletons. The source of the sample is a study of T cell repertoires in ileal Crohn's disease. Sample time point: neoterminal ileum biopsy at postoperative endoscopy, about 6 months after surgery. The sample was ileal tissue. This sequence was found in an adult with Crohn's disease.

The CDR3 coding sequence is TGTGCCAGCAGTCAGGGGCAGAACACTGAAGCTTTCTTT. This sequence encodes CASSQGQNTEAFF. The V and J genes are TRBV2 and TRBJ1-1; D perhaps matches TRBD1 (6 bases). In germline, CDR1 is SNHLY, CDR2 FYNNEI. Trimming cost V 5 bases and J 1 base, with 8 bases left between them. The CDR3 covers 13 residues.